The entry below gives a single TCR beta chain sequence along with its context. Its antigen is unidentified. The CDR3 has 15 residues. The germline V and J ends were trimmed by 4 bases and 5 bases, with 15 bases remaining between them. Germline V CDR1 and CDR2: SGDLS, YYNGEE. These data are taken from a study of graft-versus-host responses after intestinal transplantation. Study-level information: Recipients had transplants, and these were multivisceral, liver-intestinal, or isolated intestinal. All recipients were given anti-thymocyte globulin induction, and tacrolimus and steroids were then administered for 3 to 4 years.

Regarding the study as a whole: In patients with graft-donor T cell macrochimerism, allograft graft-versus-host to host-versus-graft clonal ratios were high.

TCRdb's copy holds only in-frame clones and misses some; the assay was immunoSEQ multiplex PCR. The sample has around 100,000 clones, roughly 93% seen once; the top ten hold more than 0.95%. This chain uses TRBV9 with TRBJ2-2; possibly TRBD2 for D (6 bases). This specimen was unstimulated CD8+ T cells sorted from spleen or lymph node cells, taken before intestinal transplant. This TCR was recovered from a human donor who received an intestinal transplant. The chain's CDR3 is CASSPPGLLTGELFF. As DNA, the CDR3 is TGTGCCAGCAGCCCCCCGGGACTGCTTACCGGGGAGCTGTTTTTT.